This TCR beta chain came from a study of OX40 agonist ivuxolimab in advanced cancers. Study context: Patients with prior anti-PD-1, anti-PD-L1 or anti-CTLA-4 therapy were eligible; 40% had some. Study-wide results and limits: The mean number of expanded clones was higher in CD8+ T cells than in CD4+. Among some nonresponders, normalized T-cell clonal expansion was also low.

TCRdb's table, derived via immunoSEQ multiplex PCR, lists solely in-frame clones and lacks some. Of about 37,000 clones in the sample, around 73% were seen once. Notes on this clone: Antigen unknown.

This CDR3 is 15 amino acids long. V shed 3 bases, J shed 2 bases, and the junction held 7 bases outside the gene matches. Germline CDR1 and CDR2: SGHNT and YYREEE (reference sequence). The starting material was CD4+ or CD8+ T cells sorted from blood, obtained in a trial of the OX40 agonist ivuxolimab. This chain joins TRBV5-4 and TRBJ2-7; 8 nucleotides line up with TRBD1. The TCR sequence derives from an adult with an advanced solid tumor such as melanoma, head and neck, liver or kidney cancer. The CDR3 spells CASSSGGGEPYEQYF. CDR3 DNA sequence: TGTGCCAGCAGCTCAGGGGGCGGGGAACCCTACGAGCAGTACTTC. The full variable domain, its missing parts supplied by reference TRBV5-4 and TRBJ2-7, is ETGVTQSPTHLIKTRGQQVTLRCSSQSGHNTVSWYQQALGQGPQFIFQYYREEENGRGNFPPRFSGLQFPNYSSELNVNALELDDSALYLCASSSGGGEPYEQYFGPGTRLTVT.